This TCR beta chain derives from a study of spatial heterogeneity in lung cancer. The study's findings and limits: Counts of expanded intratumoral alpha and beta TCRs tracked tumor mutation counts.

V lost 0 bases and J lost 2, with 11 bases in between. This CDR3 has 15 residues. CDR1 is MGHRA, CDR2 YSYEKL, per germline. TCRdb reprocessed the 5' RACE reads via MiXCR and lists one record per CDR3 protein. Among some 7,000 distinct CDR3 sequences listed, about 6.7% were seen once. By proportion, this clonotype is medium-sized. The antigen remains undetermined. Time point specified: sample taken at primary tumor resection. This chain connects TRBV4-1 to TRBJ2-7; D gene ambiguous. This sequence originates from a male donor with early-stage non-small cell lung cancer. The sample was lung tumor tissue, taken at surgery. This CDR3 reads CASSQDPRAPYEQYF. Written as DNA, the CDR3 is TGCGCCAGCAGCCAAGATCCCCGGGCCCCCTACGAGCAGTACTTC.